This record concerns one TCR beta chain sequence. This entry belongs to a study of shared clonotypes between healthy human individuals. Donors included only healthy HIV-negative adults lacking recent acute infections or vaccinations. In the CD4+ fraction, cells were divided into CD45RA+ naive and CD45RA-negative memory subsets. With 8 bases removed from V and 4 bases from J, the gap between germline ends came to 8 bases. CDR3 length: 11 amino acids. Germline V CDR1 and CDR2: MNHEY, SVGAGI. Sequenced by immunoSEQ multiplex PCR; TCRdb stores in-frame clones only, minus some. The data hold more than 2 million clones, with approximately 95% observed a single time.

The receptor was derived from a man younger than 35 in good health. Input material: naive CD4+ T cells sorted from blood. Subset in this sample: CD45RA+ positively selected. The genes are TRBV6-5 and TRBJ1-2, with D perhaps matching TRBD1 (5 bases). The CDR3 region is CASRGIYGYTF. CDR3 nucleotide sequence: TGTGCCAGCCGGGGGATCTATGGCTACACCTTC.